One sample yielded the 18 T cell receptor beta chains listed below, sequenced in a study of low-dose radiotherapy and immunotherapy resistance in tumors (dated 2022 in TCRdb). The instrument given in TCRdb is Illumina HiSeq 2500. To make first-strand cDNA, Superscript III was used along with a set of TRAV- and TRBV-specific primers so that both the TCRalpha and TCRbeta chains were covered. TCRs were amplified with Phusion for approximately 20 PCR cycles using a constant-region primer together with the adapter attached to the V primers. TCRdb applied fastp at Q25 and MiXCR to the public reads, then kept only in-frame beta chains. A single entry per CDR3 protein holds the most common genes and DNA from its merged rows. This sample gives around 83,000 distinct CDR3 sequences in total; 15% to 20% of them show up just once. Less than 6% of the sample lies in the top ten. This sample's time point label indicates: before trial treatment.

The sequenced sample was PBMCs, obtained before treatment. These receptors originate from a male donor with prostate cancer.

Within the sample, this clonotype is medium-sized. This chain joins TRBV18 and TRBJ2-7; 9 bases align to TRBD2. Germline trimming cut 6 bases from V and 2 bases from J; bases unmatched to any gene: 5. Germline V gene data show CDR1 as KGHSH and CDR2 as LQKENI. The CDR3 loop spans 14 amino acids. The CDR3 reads CASSPASGAYEQYF. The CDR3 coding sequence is TGTGCCAGCTCGCCCGCTAGCGGGGCCTACGAGCAGTACTTC.

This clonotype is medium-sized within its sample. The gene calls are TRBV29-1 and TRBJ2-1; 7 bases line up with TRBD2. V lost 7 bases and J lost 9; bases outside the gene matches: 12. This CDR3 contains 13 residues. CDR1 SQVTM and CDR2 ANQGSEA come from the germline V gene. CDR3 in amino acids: CSARRAGEGEQFF. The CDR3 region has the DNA TGCAGCGCCCGTCGGGCGGGAGAGGGTGAGCAGTTCTTC.

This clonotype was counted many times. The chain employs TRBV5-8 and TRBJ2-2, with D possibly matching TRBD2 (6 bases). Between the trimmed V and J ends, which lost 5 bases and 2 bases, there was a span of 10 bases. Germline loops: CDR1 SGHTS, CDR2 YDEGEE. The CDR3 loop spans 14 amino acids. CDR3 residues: CASRAGINTGELFF. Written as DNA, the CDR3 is TGTGCCAGCAGGGCGGGAATCAACACCGGGGAGCTGTTTTTT.

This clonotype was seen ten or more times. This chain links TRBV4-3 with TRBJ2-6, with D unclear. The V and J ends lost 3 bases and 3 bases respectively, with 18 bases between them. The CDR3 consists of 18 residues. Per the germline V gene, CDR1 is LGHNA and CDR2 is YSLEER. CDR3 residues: CASSQMDGIRSGANVLTF. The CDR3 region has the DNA TGCGCCAGCAGCCAGATGGACGGTATACGAAGTGGGGCCAACGTCCTGACTTTC.

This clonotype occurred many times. The chain's CDR3 is CSATIAYEQYF. CDR3 in DNA: TGCAGTGCGACGATAGCCTACGAGCAGTACTTC. This chain joins TRBV20-1 and TRBJ2-7; D gene unclear. V was cut by 6 bases and J by 2 bases, with 8 bases left in between. This CDR3 region has 11 residues. Germline CDR1 and CDR2: DFQATT and SNEGSKA (reference sequence).

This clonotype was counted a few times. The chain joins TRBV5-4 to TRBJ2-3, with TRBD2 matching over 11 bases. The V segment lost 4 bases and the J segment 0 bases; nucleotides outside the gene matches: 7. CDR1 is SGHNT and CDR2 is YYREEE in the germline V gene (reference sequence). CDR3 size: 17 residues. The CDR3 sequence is CASSIRTSGQSTDTQYF. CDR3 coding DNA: TGTGCCAGCAGCATACGGACTAGCGGGCAAAGCACAGATACGCAGTATTTT.

The CDR3 protein is CASSRDSHTDTQYF. The DNA for the CDR3 is TGTGCCAGCAGCCGGGACAGTCACACAGATACGCAGTATTTT. The chain recombines TRBV6-1 with TRBJ2-3; TRBD1 matches at 7 bases. The trim removed 6 bases at V and 2 bases at J, leaving 5 bases unmatched. The CDR3 sequence is 14 residues long. Per the germline V gene, CDR1 is MNHNS and CDR2 is SASEGT.

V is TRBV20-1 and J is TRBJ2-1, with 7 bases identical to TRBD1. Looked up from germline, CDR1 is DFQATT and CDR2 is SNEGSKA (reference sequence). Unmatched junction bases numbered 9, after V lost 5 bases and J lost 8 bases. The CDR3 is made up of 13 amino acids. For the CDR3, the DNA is TGCAGTGCTCCAGGACAGGCCAGCGATGAGCAGTTCTTC. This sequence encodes CSAPGQASDEQFF.

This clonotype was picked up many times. CDR3 DNA sequence: TGTGCCATCAGTGAGTCGAAGGGCAGGGATGAAGCTTTCTTT. Its protein is CAISESKGRDEAFF. V is TRBV10-3 and J is TRBJ1-1; the D gene is possibly TRBD1 (5 bases). V lost 0 bases, J lost 7 bases, and 12 bases lay in between. The CDR3 covers 14 residues. Germline lookup yields CDR1 ENHRY and CDR2 SYGVKD.

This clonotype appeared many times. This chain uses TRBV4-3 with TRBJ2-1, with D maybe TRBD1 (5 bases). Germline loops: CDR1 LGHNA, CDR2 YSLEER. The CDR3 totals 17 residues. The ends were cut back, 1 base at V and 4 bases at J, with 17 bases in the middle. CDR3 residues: CASSQADETGTYNEQFF. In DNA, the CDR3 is TGCGCCAGCAGCCAAGCGGACGAAACAGGAACATACAATGAGCAGTTCTTC.

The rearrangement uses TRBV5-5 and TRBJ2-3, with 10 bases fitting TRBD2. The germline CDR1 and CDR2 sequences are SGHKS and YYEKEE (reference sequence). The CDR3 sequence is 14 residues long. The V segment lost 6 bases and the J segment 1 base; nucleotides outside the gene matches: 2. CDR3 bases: TGTGCCAGCACCCTAGCGGGGGGCACAGATACGCAGTATTTT. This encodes CASTLAGGTDTQYF. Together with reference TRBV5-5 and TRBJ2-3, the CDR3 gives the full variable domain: DAGVTQSPTHLIKTRGQQVTLRCSPISGHKSVSWYQQVLGQGPQFIFQYYEKEERGRGNFPDRFSARQFPNYSSELNVNALLLGDSALYLCASTLAGGTDTQYFGPGTRLTVL.

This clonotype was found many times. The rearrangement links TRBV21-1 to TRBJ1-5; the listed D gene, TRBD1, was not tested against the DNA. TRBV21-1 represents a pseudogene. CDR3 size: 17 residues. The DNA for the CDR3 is TGTGCCAGCAGCAAAGTGGGACAGGGGTATGGCAATCAGCCCCAGCATTTT. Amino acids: CASSKVGQGYGNQPQHF.

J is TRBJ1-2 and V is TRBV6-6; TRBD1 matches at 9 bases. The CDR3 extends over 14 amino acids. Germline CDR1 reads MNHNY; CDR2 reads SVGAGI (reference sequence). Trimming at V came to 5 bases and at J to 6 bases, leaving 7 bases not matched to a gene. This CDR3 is CASSPQGAFDGYTF. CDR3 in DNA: TGTGCCAGCAGTCCACAGGGGGCGTTTGATGGCTACACCTTC.

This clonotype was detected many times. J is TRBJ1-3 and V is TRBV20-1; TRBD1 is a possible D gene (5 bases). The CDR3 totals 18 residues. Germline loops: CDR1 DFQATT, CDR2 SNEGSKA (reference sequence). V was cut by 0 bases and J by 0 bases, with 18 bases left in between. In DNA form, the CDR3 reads TGCAGTGCTAGAGATCTCAAGGGGTTCCCCGACTCTGGAAACACCATATATTTT. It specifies CSARDLKGFPDSGNTIYF.

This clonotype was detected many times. CDR3 loop: CASSRTGDNTGELFF. CDR3 DNA sequence: TGTGCCAGCAGTAGGACAGGGGACAACACCGGGGAGCTGTTTTTT. The genes are TRBV12-3 or TRBV12-4 and TRBJ2-2; 9 bases fit TRBD1. The CDR3 is 15 residues long. V shed 5 bases and J 2 bases; nucleotides not matched to a gene: 3.

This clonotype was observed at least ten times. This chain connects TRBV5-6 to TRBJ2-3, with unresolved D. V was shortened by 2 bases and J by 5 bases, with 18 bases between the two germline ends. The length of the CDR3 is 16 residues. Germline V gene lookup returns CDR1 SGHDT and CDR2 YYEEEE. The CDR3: CASSFVGRFMGDTQYF. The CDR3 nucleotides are TGTGCCAGCAGCTTTGTGGGCCGATTTATGGGAGATACGCAGTATTTT.

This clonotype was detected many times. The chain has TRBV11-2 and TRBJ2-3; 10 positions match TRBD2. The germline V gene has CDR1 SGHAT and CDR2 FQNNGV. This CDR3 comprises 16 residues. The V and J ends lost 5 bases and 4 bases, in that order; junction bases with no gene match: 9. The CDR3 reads CASSRTPSGSADTQYF. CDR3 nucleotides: TGTGCCAGCAGCCGGACTCCTAGCGGGAGTGCAGATACGCAGTATTTT. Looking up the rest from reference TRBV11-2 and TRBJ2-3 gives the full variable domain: EAGVAQSPRYKIIEKRQSVAFWCNPISGHATLYWYQQILGQGPKLLIQFQNNGVVDDSQLPKDRFSAERLKGVDSTLKIQPAKLEDSAVYLCASSRTPSGSADTQYFGPGTRLTVL.

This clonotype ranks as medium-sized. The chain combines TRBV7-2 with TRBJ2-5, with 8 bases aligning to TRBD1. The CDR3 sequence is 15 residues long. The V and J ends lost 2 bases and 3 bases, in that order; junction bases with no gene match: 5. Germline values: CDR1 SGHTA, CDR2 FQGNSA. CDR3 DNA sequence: TGTGCCAGCAGCTTAAATCACAGGGGGGAAGAGACCCAGTACTTC. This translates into CASSLNHRGEETQYF.